The 21 T cell receptor beta chains below all came from one sample that was sequenced in a study of T cell responses to AZD1222 COVID-19 vaccine (dated by TCRdb to the early 2020s). The library was obtained by the immunoSEQ multiplex PCR assay. Sourced from immuneACCESS, this table was stored by TCRdb with only in-frame sequences that have V and J called. A share of the clones is absent; for the studies checked, an unresolved V gene accounts for under half, and the remainder has no known explanation. Counted in this sample were more than 150,000 clones; less than 95% of them appeared once. The ten most abundant clones make up around 4.4% of the sample. The sample's time point label, decoded: baseline before first vaccination. This specimen was peripheral blood, taken on day 0 of AZD1222 vaccination. These TCRs come from an adult in good health.

This chain links TRBV5-4 with TRBJ2-7; D unresolved. The CDR3 loop spans 14 amino acids. V dropped 2 bases and J dropped 2 bases, with 11 bases sitting between them. In germline, CDR1 is SGHNT, CDR2 YYREEE (reference sequence). The CDR3 nucleotides are TGTGCCAGCAGCTTTAGGGCTGAAGCCTACGAGCAGTACTTC. Amino acid sequence: CASSFRAEAYEQYF.

V usage is TRBV2 and J usage is TRBJ1-2; D is possibly TRBD1 (6 bases). V was pared by 2 bases and J by 3 bases, with 19 bases between. Germline CDR1 SNHLY, CDR2 FYNNEI. The CDR3 has 17 residues. The CDR3: CASSERAGVTTHYGYTF. In DNA form, the CDR3 reads TGTGCCAGCAGTGAAAGGGCAGGGGTTACTACCCACTATGGCTACACCTTC. The whole variable domain, filled in from reference TRBV2 and TRBJ1-2, reads EPEVTQTPSHQVTQMGQEVILRCVPISNHLYFYWYRQILGQKVEFLVSFYNNEISEKSEIFDDQFSVERPDGSNFTLKIRSTKLEDSAMYFCASSERAGVTTHYGYTFGSGTRLTVV.

The V and J genes are TRBV2 and TRBJ1-2, with 7 bases matching TRBD1. The CDR3 runs 14 residues. CDR1 and CDR2 (germline): SNHLY, FYNNEI. V trimming: 9 bases; J trimming: 4 bases; junction bases outside the gene matches: 11. The CDR3 protein is CARGETGRLYGYTF. The DNA for the CDR3 is TGTGCCAGGGGGGAGACAGGGCGCCTCTATGGCTACACCTTC.

This sequence joins TRBV25-1 and TRBJ2-1; 10 bases fit TRBD2. The trim removed 4 bases at V and 1 base at J, leaving 4 bases unmatched. This CDR3 comprises 16 residues. Per the germline V gene, CDR1 is MGHDK and CDR2 is SYGVNS. CDR3 DNA: TGTGCCAGCAGTGGGGGGACTAGCGTTTCCTACAATGAGCAGTTCTTC. Encoded protein: CASSGGTSVSYNEQFF.

V usage is TRBV29-1 and J usage is TRBJ1-1, with a possible D match to TRBD1 (5 bases). This CDR3 is built from 13 residues. Germline loops: CDR1 SQVTM, CDR2 ANQGSEA. The CDR3 nucleotides read TGCACCGTAATGCAGGGACCCCGGACTGAAGCTTTCTTT. Protein product: CTVMQGPRTEAFF.

This clone came up once. The chain employs TRBV10-1 and TRBJ1-3; a possible D gene is TRBD1 (6 bases). This CDR3 region has 18 residues. Germline CDR1 reads WNHNN; CDR2 reads SYGVQD (reference sequence). The germline V and J ends were trimmed by 5 bases and 1 base, with 21 bases remaining between them. The CDR3 region is CASSNPPRGAVSGNTIYF. The CDR3 nucleotides read TGCGCCAGCAGTAACCCCCCCCGGGGGGCAGTTTCTGGAAACACCATATATTTT.

V gene TRBV10-2 combines with J gene TRBJ2-7; 7 bases are a match to TRBD2. With 5 bases clipped from V and 7 bases from J, the junction kept 14 bases outside the gene matches. Germline values: CDR1 WSHSY, CDR2 SAAADI. The CDR3 sequence is 15 residues long. The CDR3 bases are TGCGCCAGCAGTCCCCGGGCGGGAGCGACGGGAGAGCAGTACTTC. Its protein product is CASSPRAGATGEQYF.

This chain joins TRBV7-9 and TRBJ2-7; D ambiguous. The CDR3 is 16 amino acids. Germline assignment: CDR1 SEHNR and CDR2 FQNEAQ (reference sequence). V was cut by 2 bases and J by 0 bases, with 14 bases left in between. The CDR3 region is CASSLPKQKSSYEQYF. In DNA, the CDR3 is TGTGCCAGCAGCTTACCGAAACAGAAAAGCTCCTACGAGCAGTACTTC.

CDR3 DNA sequence: TGTGCCAGCAGTCCCCGGACAGGGCCCTACAATGAGCAGTTCTTC. Its protein is CASSPRTGPYNEQFF. The chain combines TRBV2 with TRBJ2-1; the match to TRBD1 covers 8 bases. Germline CDR1 and CDR2: SNHLY and FYNNEI. The CDR3 loop spans 15 amino acids. The ends lost 5 bases at V and 2 bases at J; junction bases unmatched: 5.

V is TRBV3-1 (or the pseudogene TRBV3-2) and J is TRBJ1-5, with a possible D match to TRBD1 (5 bases). The germline CDR1 and CDR2 sequences are LGHDT and YNNKEL (reference sequence). Trimming left V 1 base short and J 0 bases short, with 7 bases between. The CDR3 totals 15 residues. In DNA, the CDR3 is TGTGCCAGCAGCCAAGGGACATATAGCAATCAGCCCCAGCATTTT. Protein product: CASSQGTYSNQPQHF.

The chain has TRBV28 and TRBJ1-2; TRBD1 aligns across 9 bases. From germline, CDR1 is MDHEN and CDR2 SYDVKM. This CDR3 is built from 14 residues. With 6 bases clipped from V and 4 bases from J, the junction kept 6 bases outside the gene matches. Here the CDR3 reads CASRGDREIYGYTF. The CDR3 nucleotides read TGTGCCAGCAGAGGGGACAGGGAGATCTATGGCTACACCTTC.

The genes are TRBV7-6 and TRBJ2-1, with D possibly TRBD2 on 6 matching bases. CDR3 length: 12 amino acids. Trimming left V 3 bases short and J 7 bases short, with 7 bases between. Germline CDR1 SGHVS, CDR2 FNYEAQ. This CDR3 reads CASSFAGNEQFF. The CDR3 nucleotides are TGTGCCAGCAGCTTCGCGGGGAATGAGCAGTTCTTC.

The chain carries TRBV11-2 and TRBJ1-2; a possible D gene is TRBD1 (5 bases). This CDR3 has 15 residues. V was cut by 3 bases and J by 2 bases, with 13 bases left in between. Germline values: CDR1 SGHAT, CDR2 FQNNGV. The CDR3 sequence is CASSLGDPWNYGYTF. The CDR3 DNA reads TGTGCCAGCAGCTTGGGGGACCCCTGGAACTATGGCTACACCTTC.

CDR3 coding DNA: TGTGCCAGCAGTTCCGACGGGAGTTACTTCACAGATACGCAGTATTTT. This codes for CASSSDGSYFTDTQYF. The chain links TRBV27 to TRBJ2-3; tentatively, D is TRBD2 (6 bases). Germline values: CDR1 MNHEY, CDR2 SMNVEV (reference sequence). Trimming removed 4 bases at V and 2 bases at J, with 16 bases between. The CDR3 has 16 residues.

Concerning this clone itself: This CDR3 is also generated by other DNA sequences in the sample. The chain carries TRBV11-2 and TRBJ2-7; the match to TRBD2 covers 9 bases. CDR3 size: 16 residues. The V segment lost 1 base and the J segment 0 bases; nucleotides outside the gene matches: 4. Germline V gene lookup returns CDR1 SGHAT and CDR2 FQNNGV. CDR3 coding DNA: TGTGCCAGCAGCTTAGTGGGAGCGGGAGGCTCCTACGAGCAGTACTTC. Protein product: CASSLVGAGGSYEQYF.

The chain combines TRBV27 with TRBJ2-7, with 7 bases lining up with TRBD1. Looked up from germline, CDR1 is MNHEY and CDR2 is SMNVEV (reference sequence). V was clipped by 6 bases and J by 5 bases; unmatched bases: 7. The CDR3 runs 13 residues. In nucleotides, the CDR3 is TGTGCCAGCAGACCACCCGGGACAGACGAGCAGTACTTC. The encoded protein is CASRPPGTDEQYF.

This clone occurred a few times. V and J are TRBV5-1 and TRBJ2-7; D perhaps matches TRBD2 (7 bases). The CDR3 loop spans 14 amino acids. The V gene's germline CDR1 is SGHRS and CDR2 YFSETQ. V lost 4 bases and J lost 3, with 14 bases in between. The CDR3: CASSPGGGFYEQYF. CDR3 coding DNA: TGCGCCAGCAGCCCGGGGGGCGGTTTCTACGAGCAGTACTTC.

This chain connects TRBV24-1 to TRBJ2-3; D is perhaps TRBD1 or TRBD2 (6 bases each). The CDR3 length is 13 residues. V was cut by 5 bases and J by 2 bases, with 7 bases left in between. Germline assignment: CDR1 KGHDR and CDR2 SFDVKD. The CDR3 DNA reads as TGTGCCACCAGTGGGGGGGCCACAGATACGCAGTATTTT. Protein product: CATSGGATDTQYF.

CDR3 sequence reads: CSAGGADPVWEGLFF. For the CDR3, the DNA is TGCAGCGCCGGCGGGGCAGATCCAGTTTGGGAGGGACTGTTTTTT. The rearrangement links TRBV29-1 to TRBJ1-4; a weak D match, TRBD1 (5 bases). CDR1 is SQVTM, CDR2 ANQGSEA, per germline. CDR3 length: 15 amino acids. With 7 bases removed from V and 13 bases from J, the gap between germline ends came to 28 bases.

This rearrangement joins TRBV6-1 to TRBJ2-7; D is uncertain. Trimming removed 3 bases from V and 6 bases from J, with 3 bases in between. The CDR3 has 10 residues. Germline V CDR1 and CDR2: MNHNS, SASEGT. The DNA of the CDR3 is TGTGCCAGCAGTGATCCCGAGCAGTACTTC. Its translation is CASSDPEQYF.

The chain combines TRBV10-2 with TRBJ1-1, with TRBD1 matching over 9 bases. Unmatched junction bases numbered 10, after V lost 7 bases and J lost 7 bases. Looked up from germline, CDR1 is WSHSY and CDR2 is SAAADI. The length of the CDR3 is 14 residues. In DNA, the CDR3 is TGCGCCAGCAACCGGGCCCGGGACAGGGATGAAGCTTTCTTT. This gives the protein CASNRARDRDEAFF.